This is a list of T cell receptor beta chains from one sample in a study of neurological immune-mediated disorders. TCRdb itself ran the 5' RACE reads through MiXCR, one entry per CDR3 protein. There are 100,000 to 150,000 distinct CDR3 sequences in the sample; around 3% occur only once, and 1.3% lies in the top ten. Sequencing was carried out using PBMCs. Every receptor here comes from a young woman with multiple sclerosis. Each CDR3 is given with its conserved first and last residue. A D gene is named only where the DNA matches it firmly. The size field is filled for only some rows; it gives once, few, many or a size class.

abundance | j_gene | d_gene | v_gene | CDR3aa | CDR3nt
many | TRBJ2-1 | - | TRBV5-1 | CASSLGLAFNEQFF | TGCGCCAGCAGCTTGGGTCTAGCGTTCAATGAGCAGTTCTTC
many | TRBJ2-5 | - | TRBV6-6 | CASSPLEETQYF | TGTGCCAGCAGTCCACTAGAAGAGACCCAGTACTTC
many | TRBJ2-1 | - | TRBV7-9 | CASSERGGYNEQFF | TGTGCCAGCAGCGAGAGGGGGGGCTACAATGAGCAGTTCTTC
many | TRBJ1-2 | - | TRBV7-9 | CASSHPNKSANYGYTF | TGTGCCAGCAGCCACCCGAATAAGTCTGCTAACTATGGCTACACCTTC
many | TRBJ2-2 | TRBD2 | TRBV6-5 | CASTTGGGRTGELFF | TGTGCCAGCACCACGGGGGGGGGCCGGACCGGGGAGCTGTTTTTT
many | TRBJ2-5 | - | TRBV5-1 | CASSLKPPGTQYF | TGCGCCAGCAGCTTGAAACCCCCCGGGACCCAGTACTTC
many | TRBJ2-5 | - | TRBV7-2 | CASSPSGPGGATQYF | TGTGCCAGCAGCCCATCAGGCCCTGGGGGGGCCACCCAGTACTTC
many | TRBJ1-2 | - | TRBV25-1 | CASSHRVSNGYTF | TGTGCCAGCAGTCACAGAGTCTCCAATGGCTACACCTTC
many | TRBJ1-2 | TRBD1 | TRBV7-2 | CASTLDRGSSGYTF | TGTGCCAGCACCTTAGACAGGGGGTCGAGCGGCTACACCTTC
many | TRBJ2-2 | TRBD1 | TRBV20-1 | CSAREPTGAGELFF | TGCAGTGCTAGAGAGCCTACAGGGGCCGGGGAGCTGTTTTTT
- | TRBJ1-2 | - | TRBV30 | CAWGLYRDEGYTF | TGTGCCTGGGGGCTGTACAGGGATGAAGGCTACACCTTC
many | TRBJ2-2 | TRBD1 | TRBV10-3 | CAIRPGQGNTGELFF | TGTGCCATCAGGCCGGGACAGGGGAACACCGGGGAGCTGTTTTTT
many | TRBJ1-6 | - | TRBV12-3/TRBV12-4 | CASSLGLSTLHF | TGTGCCAGCAGTTTGGGGCTCTCCACCCTCCACTTT
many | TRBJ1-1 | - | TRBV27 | CASSLSGGDTEAFF | TGTGCCAGCAGTTTATCGGGAGGGGACACTGAAGCTTTCTTT
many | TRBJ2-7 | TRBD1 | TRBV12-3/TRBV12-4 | CASRRTGESYEQYF | TGTGCCAGCAGAAGGACAGGGGAGAGTTACGAGCAGTACTTC
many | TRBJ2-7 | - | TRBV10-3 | CAISEKAGTSYEQYF | TGTGCCATCAGTGAGAAAGCGGGTACCTCCTACGAGCAGTACTTC
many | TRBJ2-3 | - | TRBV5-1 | CASSPPQGTADTQYF | TGCGCCAGCAGCCCGCCTCAGGGGACGGCAGATACGCAGTATTTT
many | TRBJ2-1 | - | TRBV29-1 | CSVEGSPGSSYNEQFF | TGCAGCGTTGAAGGAAGCCCAGGGAGCTCCTACAATGAGCAGTTCTTC
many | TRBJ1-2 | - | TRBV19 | CASSPDGANYGYTF | TGTGCCAGTAGTCCAGACGGAGCTAACTATGGCTACACCTTC
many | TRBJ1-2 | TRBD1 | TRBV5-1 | CASSLTRQGSYGYTF | TGCGCCAGCAGCTTGACCCGACAGGGTAGCTATGGCTACACCTTC
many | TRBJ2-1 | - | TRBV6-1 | CASSGGHYNEQFF | TGTGCCAGCAGCGGGGGACACTACAATGAGCAGTTCTTC
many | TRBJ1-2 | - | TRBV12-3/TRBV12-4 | CASTHYFAEGYTF | TGTGCCAGTACTCATTATTTCGCTGAAGGCTACACCTTC
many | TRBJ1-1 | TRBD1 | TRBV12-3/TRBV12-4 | CASSLQGVGAEAFF | TGTGCCAGCAGTCTACAGGGGGTGGGTGCTGAAGCTTTCTTT
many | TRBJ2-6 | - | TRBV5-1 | CASSLPSSGANVLTF | TGCGCCAGCAGCTTGCCGAGCTCTGGGGCCAACGTCCTGACTTTC
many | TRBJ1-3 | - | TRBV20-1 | CSAADSGNTIYF | TGCAGTGCTGCTGATTCTGGAAACACCATATATTTT
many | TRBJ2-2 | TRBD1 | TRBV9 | CASSADRGSVFPGELFF | TGTGCCAGCAGCGCCGACAGGGGTTCGGTGTTCCCCGGGGAGCTGTTTTTT
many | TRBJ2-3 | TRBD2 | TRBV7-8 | CASSLRVAGSTDTQYF | TGTGCCAGCAGCTTACGCGTAGCGGGGAGCACAGATACGCAGTATTTT
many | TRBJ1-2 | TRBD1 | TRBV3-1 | CASSPGTASYGYTF | TGTGCCAGCAGCCCTGGGACAGCTAGTTATGGCTACACCTTC
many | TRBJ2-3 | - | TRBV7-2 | CASSTNPSTDTQYF | TGTGCCAGCAGCACGAATCCCAGCACAGATACGCAGTATTTT
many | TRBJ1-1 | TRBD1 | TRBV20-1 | CSAPYRGSGEAFF | TGCAGTGCTCCTTACAGGGGAAGTGGTGAAGCTTTCTTT
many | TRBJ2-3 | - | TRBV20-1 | CSARRGASTDTQYF | TGCAGTGCTAGACGCGGTGCTAGCACAGATACGCAGTATTTT